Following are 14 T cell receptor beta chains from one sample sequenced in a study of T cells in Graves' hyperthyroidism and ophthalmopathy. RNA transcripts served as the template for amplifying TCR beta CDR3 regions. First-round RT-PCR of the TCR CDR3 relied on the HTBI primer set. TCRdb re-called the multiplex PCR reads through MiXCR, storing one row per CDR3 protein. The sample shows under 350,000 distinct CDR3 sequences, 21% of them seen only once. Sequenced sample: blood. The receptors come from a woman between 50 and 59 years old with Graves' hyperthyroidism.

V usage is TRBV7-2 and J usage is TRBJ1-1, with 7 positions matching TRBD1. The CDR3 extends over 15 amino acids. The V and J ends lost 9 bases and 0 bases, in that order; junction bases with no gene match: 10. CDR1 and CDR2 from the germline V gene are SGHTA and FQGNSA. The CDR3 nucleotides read TGTGCCAGTACCCGGGACAGAGCCTTGAACACTGAAGCTTTCTTT. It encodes CASTRDRALNTEAFF.

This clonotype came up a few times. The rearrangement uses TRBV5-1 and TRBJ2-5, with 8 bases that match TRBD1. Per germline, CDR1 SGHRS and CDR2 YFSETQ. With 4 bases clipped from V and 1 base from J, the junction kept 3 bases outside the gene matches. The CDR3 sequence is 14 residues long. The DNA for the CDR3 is TGCGCCAGCAGCCAAACAGGGGGCCAAGAGACCCAGTACTTC. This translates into CASSQTGGQETQYF.

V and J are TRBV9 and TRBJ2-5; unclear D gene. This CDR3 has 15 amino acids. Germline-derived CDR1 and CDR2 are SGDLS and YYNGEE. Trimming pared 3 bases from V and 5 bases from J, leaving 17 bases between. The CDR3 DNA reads TGTGCCAGCAGCGGAGTGCCTAGGAGTGGTGAGACCCAGTACTTC. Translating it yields CASSGVPRSGETQYF.

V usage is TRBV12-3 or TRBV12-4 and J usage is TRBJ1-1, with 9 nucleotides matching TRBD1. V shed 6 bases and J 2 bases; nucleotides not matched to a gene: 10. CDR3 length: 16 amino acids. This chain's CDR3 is CASRYTGGAGNTEAFF. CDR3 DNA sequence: TGTGCCAGCAGATACACAGGGGGCGCGGGAAACACTGAAGCTTTCTTT.

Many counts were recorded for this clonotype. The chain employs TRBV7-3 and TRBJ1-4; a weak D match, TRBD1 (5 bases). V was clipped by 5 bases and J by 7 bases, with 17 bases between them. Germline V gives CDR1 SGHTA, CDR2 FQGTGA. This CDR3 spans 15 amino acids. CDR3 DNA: TGTGCCAGCAGCACCCTCCGGGACCTGGGTGAAAAACTGTTTTTT. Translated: CASSTLRDLGEKLFF.

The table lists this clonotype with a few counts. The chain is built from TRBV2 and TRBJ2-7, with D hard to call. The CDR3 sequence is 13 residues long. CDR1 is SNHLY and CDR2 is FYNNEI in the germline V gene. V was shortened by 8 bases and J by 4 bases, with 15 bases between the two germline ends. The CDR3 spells CASFHDRQYEQYF. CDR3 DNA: TGTGCCAGCTTTCACGACCGGCAGTACGAGCAGTACTTC.

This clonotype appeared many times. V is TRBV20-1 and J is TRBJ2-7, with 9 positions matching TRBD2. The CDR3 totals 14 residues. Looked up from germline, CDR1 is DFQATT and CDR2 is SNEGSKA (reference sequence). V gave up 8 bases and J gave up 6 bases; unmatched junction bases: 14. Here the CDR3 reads CSPGEEAGGGEQYF. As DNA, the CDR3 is TGCAGTCCGGGAGAGGAGGCGGGAGGGGGCGAGCAGTACTTC.

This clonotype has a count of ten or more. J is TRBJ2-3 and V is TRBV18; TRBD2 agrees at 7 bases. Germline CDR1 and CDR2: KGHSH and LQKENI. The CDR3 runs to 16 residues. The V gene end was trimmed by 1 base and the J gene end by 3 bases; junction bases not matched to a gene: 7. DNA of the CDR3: TGTGCCAGCTCACCACTGAGGGAGGGCTCAACAGATACGCAGTATTTT. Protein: CASSPLREGSTDTQYF.

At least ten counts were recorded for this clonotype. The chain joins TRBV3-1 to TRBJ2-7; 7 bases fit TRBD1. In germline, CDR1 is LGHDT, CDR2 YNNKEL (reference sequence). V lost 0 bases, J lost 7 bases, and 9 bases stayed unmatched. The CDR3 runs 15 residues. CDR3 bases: TGTGCCAGCAGCCAAGATTTTCAGGGGGTAAAAGAGCAGTACTTC. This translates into CASSQDFQGVKEQYF.

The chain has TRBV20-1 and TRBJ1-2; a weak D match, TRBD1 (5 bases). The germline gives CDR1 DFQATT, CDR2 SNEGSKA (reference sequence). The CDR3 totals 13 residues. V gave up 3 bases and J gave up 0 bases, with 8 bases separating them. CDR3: CSASGGTNYGYTF. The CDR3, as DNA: TGCAGTGCTAGCGGGGGAACTAACTATGGCTACACCTTC.

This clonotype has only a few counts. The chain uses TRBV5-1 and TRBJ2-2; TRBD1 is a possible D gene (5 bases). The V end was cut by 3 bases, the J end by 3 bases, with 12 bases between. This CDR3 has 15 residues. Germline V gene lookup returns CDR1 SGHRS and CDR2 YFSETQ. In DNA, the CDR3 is TGCGCCAGCAGCTCAGGGCTTCAGGACACCGGGGAGCTGTTTTTT. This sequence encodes CASSSGLQDTGELFF.

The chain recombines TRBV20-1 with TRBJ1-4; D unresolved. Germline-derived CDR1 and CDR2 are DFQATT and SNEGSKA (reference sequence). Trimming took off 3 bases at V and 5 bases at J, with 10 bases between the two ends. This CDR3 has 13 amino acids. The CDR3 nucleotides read TGCAGTGCTAGGGCGGGTGCCAATGAAAAACTGTTTTTT. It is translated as CSARAGANEKLFF.

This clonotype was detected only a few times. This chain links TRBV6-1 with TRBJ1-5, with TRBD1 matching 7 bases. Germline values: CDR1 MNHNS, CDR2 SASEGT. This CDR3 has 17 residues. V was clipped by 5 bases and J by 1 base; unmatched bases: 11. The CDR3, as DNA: TGTGCCAGCAGTCCGGACAGGAGGATGAGAAGCAATCAGCCCCAGCATTTT. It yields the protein CASSPDRRMRSNQPQHF.

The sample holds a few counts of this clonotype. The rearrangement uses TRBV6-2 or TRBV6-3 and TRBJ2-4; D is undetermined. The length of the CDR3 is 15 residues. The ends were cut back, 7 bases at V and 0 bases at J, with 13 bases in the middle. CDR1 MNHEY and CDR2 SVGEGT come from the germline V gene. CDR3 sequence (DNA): TGTGCCAGCAACGGCAGAAGCCTAGCCAAAAACATTCAGTACTTC. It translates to CASNGRSLAKNIQYF.